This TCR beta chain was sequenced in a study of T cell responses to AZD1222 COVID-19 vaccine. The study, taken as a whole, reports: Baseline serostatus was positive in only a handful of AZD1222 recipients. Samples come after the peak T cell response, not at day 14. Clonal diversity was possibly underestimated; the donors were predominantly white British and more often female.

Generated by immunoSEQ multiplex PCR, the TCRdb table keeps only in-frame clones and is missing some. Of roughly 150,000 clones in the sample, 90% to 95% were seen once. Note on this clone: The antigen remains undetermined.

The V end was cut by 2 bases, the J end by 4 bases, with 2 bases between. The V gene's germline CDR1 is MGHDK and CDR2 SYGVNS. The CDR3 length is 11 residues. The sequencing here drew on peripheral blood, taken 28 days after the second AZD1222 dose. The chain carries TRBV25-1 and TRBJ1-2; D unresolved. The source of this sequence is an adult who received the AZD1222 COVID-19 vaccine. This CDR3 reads CASSERYGYTF. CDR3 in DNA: TGTGCCAGCAGTGAACGCTATGGCTACACCTTC.